The rows below give T cell receptor beta chains drawn from one sample of a study of blood T cell repertoires in COVID-19. The method was immunoSEQ multiplex PCR; TCRdb's version includes in-frame clones alone and lacks a portion of them. The sample has around 220,000 clones, 82% seen once. What was sequenced was peripheral blood. Receptors were obtained from a woman at least 80 years old with COVID-19, enrolled during active disease. CDR3s include the opening cysteine and the closing phenylalanine or tryptophan. The order of the fields is clone size, J gene, D gene, V gene, CDR3 DNA, CDR3 protein. D genes are given only for firm matches. Not every row has a clone size; where given, it reads once, few, many or a size class.

NA,TRBJ1-6,NA,TRBV6-1,TGTGCCAGCAGTGAGGGGGCGAATTCACCCCTCCACTTT,CASSEGANSPLHF
NA,TRBJ1-2,NA,TRBV18,TGTGCCAGCTCACCCTTGGAGCTTAACTATGGCTACACCTTC,CASSPLELNYGYTF
NA,TRBJ1-2,NA,TRBV20-1,TGCAGTGCTAGTGGTCCTGGGGGGTACTATGGCTACACCTTC,CSASGPGGYYGYTF
NA,TRBJ1-2,TRBD1,TRBV7-6,TGTGCCAGCAGCAAAGGACAGGGAGGAGCGGGAATTGGCTACACCTTC,CASSKGQGGAGIGYTF
few,TRBJ2-1,TRBD2,TRBV5-4,TGTGCCAGCAGCGGTAGCGGGGGCTACAATGAGCAGTTCTTC,CASSGSGGYNEQFF
NA,TRBJ2-7,TRBD2,TRBV4-3,TGCGCCAGCAGCCAAAACCCGACTAGCGAGTACGAGCAGTACTTC,CASSQNPTSEYEQYF
NA,TRBJ2-3,NA,TRBV29-1,TGCAGCGTGGCCCCTCGCGGGGATACGCAGTATTTT,CSVAPRGDTQYF
NA,TRBJ2-3,TRBD1,TRBV27,TGTGCCAGCAGCACAGGGGCGACCAGGGCAGATACGCAGTATTTT,CASSTGATRADTQYF
once,TRBJ2-5,NA,TRBV18,TGTGCCAGCTCATTCGAAAAACGGACTATTGAAGAGACCCAGTACTTC,CASSFEKRTIEETQYF
NA,TRBJ2-7,NA,TRBV12-2,TGTGCAAGTCGCGGTCAAGCGGGACCGTCCTACGAGCAGTACTTC,CASRGQAGPSYEQYF
NA,TRBJ1-2,NA,TRBV14,TGTGCCAGCAGCGCTAGTCGTCCTACTACTGGCTACACCTTC,CASSASRPTTGYTF
NA,TRBJ2-2,TRBD2,TRBV28,TGTGCCAGCAGCGGGGGGGTTAACACCGGGGAGCTGTTTTTT,CASSGGVNTGELFF
NA,TRBJ2-3,TRBD2,TRBV7-3,TGTGCCAGCAGCTTTAGCGGGGCCACAGATACGCAGTATTTT,CASSFSGATDTQYF
NA,TRBJ1-5,TRBD1,TRBV7-6,TGTGCCAGCAGCTCGGGACAGGGGTACCAGCCCCAGCATTTT,CASSSGQGYQPQHF
NA,TRBJ1-1,NA,TRBV6-6,TGTGCCAGCAGTTACGAGGACGGGATGAACACTGAAGCTTTCTTT,CASSYEDGMNTEAFF
few,TRBJ1-1,NA,TRBV5-1,TGCGCCAGCAGCTTGGCCCCGGGTCCAGGGAGGACTGAAGCTTTCTTT,CASSLAPGPGRTEAFF
few,TRBJ2-7,NA,TRBV9,TGTGCCAGCAGTGGAGAGTTGGGCTACGAGCAGTACTTC,CASSGELGYEQYF
NA,TRBJ2-1,NA,TRBV14,TGTGCCAGCAGCCAAGATTTTTCGTCTCACCGGGGTCGAGAGCCCTTCTTC,CASSQDFSSHRGREPFF
few,TRBJ1-1,NA,TRBV7-9,TGTGCCAGCAGCTTAGTTGCAGGGTACGCTTTCTTT,CASSLVAGYAFF
NA,TRBJ2-5,TRBD2,TRBV7-2,TGTGCCAGCAGCTTGGCGGGGGGGCTGGAGACCCAGTACTTC,CASSLAGGLETQYF
few,TRBJ2-1,TRBD1,TRBV5-4,TGTGCCAGCAGCTTGAATCCCGGGACAGGGGGTTTCGCCGAATACAATGAGCAGTTCTTC,CASSLNPGTGGFAEYNEQFF
NA,TRBJ1-4,TRBD1,TRBV5-1,TGCGCCAGCAGCAAGGGACAGCGGCGCGAAAAACTGTTTTTT,CASSKGQRREKLFF
NA,TRBJ1-1,TRBD1,TRBV12-3/TRBV12-4,TGTGCCAGCAGTCCTCGGGACAGGGCAGCTTTCTTT,CASSPRDRAAFF
NA,TRBJ1-1,NA,TRBV5-1,TGCGCCAGCAGTAATTCAGGGGAGGGGTCTGAAGCTTTCTTT,CASSNSGEGSEAFF
many,TRBJ2-7,NA,TRBV18,TGTGCCAGCTCCCCTACAGGAAGTCTCTCCTACGAGCAGTACTTC,CASSPTGSLSYEQYF
once,TRBJ1-2,TRBD1,TRBV5-1,TGCGCCAGCAGCCAGGGACAGGCTAACTATGGCTACACCTTC,CASSQGQANYGYTF
NA,TRBJ1-6,TRBD1,TRBV5-1,TGCGCCAGCAGCCTAATATTGACAGGGGGTTCACCCCTCCACTTT,CASSLILTGGSPLHF
NA,TRBJ1-2,TRBD1,TRBV7-9,TGTGCCGGTACCGGGACAGTTAATCTTGGCTACACCTTC,CAGTGTVNLGYTF
NA,TRBJ1-1,TRBD1,TRBV12-3/TRBV12-4,TGTGCCAGCAGCACCAGGGACAGGCGATCGGCTTTCTTT,CASSTRDRRSAFF
NA,TRBJ2-7,TRBD1,TRBV6-5,TGTGCCAGCAGTCCGGGGGACAGGGGGCGGTACGAGCAGTACTTC,CASSPGDRGRYEQYF
NA,TRBJ2-1,TRBD2,TRBV7-9,TGTGCCGTCCATATGGCCGGGAGGGCCTACAATGAGCAGTTCTTC,CAVHMAGRAYNEQFF
NA,TRBJ2-1,NA,TRBV5-1,TGCGCCAGCAGCTTGGCCGCGGCGGGAAATAACAATGAGCAGTTCTTC,CASSLAAAGNNNEQFF
NA,TRBJ2-3,NA,TRBV5-4,TGTGCCAGCAGTCATTCGGGGGACCGGCCAGATACGCAGTATTTT,CASSHSGDRPDTQYF
NA,TRBJ1-4,NA,TRBV5-6,TGTGCCAGCAGCTCAGGCAGATTAAATGAAAAACTGTTTTTT,CASSSGRLNEKLFF
NA,TRBJ1-2,NA,TRBV5-6,TGTGCCAGCAGCTTGGGGGTACAGTGGGCAGACTATGGCTACACCTTC,CASSLGVQWADYGYTF
NA,TRBJ2-7,TRBD2,TRBV29-1,TGCAGCGTCGATGAAGACAGCCGGACTAGCGGGAAGTACGAGCAGTACTTC,CSVDEDSRTSGKYEQYF
NA,TRBJ1-2,NA,TRBV19,TGTGCCAGTAGGACACGCTTGGACTATGGCTACACCTTC,CASRTRLDYGYTF
once,TRBJ2-1,NA,TRBV19,TGTGCCAGTAGTACGACAAATCGGTGGGACAATGAGCAGTTCTTC,CASSTTNRWDNEQFF
few,TRBJ1-4,NA,TRBV10-2,TGCGCCAGCAGCCAAGGGGTCACTAATGAAAAACTGTTTTTT,CASSQGVTNEKLFF
NA,TRBJ2-7,TRBD2,TRBV7-2,TGTGCCAGCAGCTTGGGACTAGCGTCTTCCGAGCAGTACTTC,CASSLGLASSEQYF
NA,TRBJ1-1,TRBD1,TRBV3-1/TRBV3-2,TGTGCCAGCAGCCAGGGACAGGGTAGAGGTGAAGCTTTCTTT,CASSQGQGRGEAFF
NA,TRBJ2-2,NA,TRBV11-2,TGTGCCAGCAGGGAACCGGGCAGGGGTAACACCGGGGAGCTGTTTTTT,CASREPGRGNTGELFF
NA,TRBJ1-6,NA,TRBV7-9,TGTGCCAGCAGCGGTACAGGGTATTCACCCCTCCACTTT,CASSGTGYSPLHF
NA,TRBJ2-3,TRBD2,TRBV7-2,TGTGCCAGCAGCCGGGGTGCGGGAGGGGGCGCAGATACGCAGTATTTT,CASSRGAGGGADTQYF
many,TRBJ2-7,TRBD2,TRBV29-1,TGCAGCGTTGCTAGCGGGCCGAGAGAGCAGTACTTC,CSVASGPREQYF
NA,TRBJ1-1,NA,TRBV7-3,TGTGCCAGCAGCTTATCGGGAAACACTGAAGCTTTCTTT,CASSLSGNTEAFF
NA,TRBJ1-1,NA,TRBV2,TGTGCCAGCAGAATTATCCTTGCGGGGAACACTGAAGCTTTCTTT,CASRIILAGNTEAFF
once,TRBJ2-2,NA,TRBV6-2/TRBV6-3,TGTGCCAGCAGTGGGGGGACGGCCGGGGAGCTGTTTTTT,CASSGGTAGELFF
NA,TRBJ1-5,NA,TRBV4-2,TGTGCCAGCAGCCAAGAACAGGGAATCAATCAGCCCCAGCATTTT,CASSQEQGINQPQHF
NA,TRBJ2-2,TRBD2,TRBV7-2,TGTGCCAGCAGTCGGGTCCGACTAGCGGGAAATCCCGGGGAGCTGTTTTTT,CASSRVRLAGNPGELFF
NA,TRBJ1-5,NA,TRBV7-2,TGTGCCAGCAGCTTAGACGGGAAGGTAATTCAGCCCCAGCATTTT,CASSLDGKVIQPQHF
NA,TRBJ2-3,TRBD2,TRBV7-3,TGTGCCAGCAGCTTAACAGGGCTAGCGGTCACAGATACGCAGTATTTT,CASSLTGLAVTDTQYF
NA,TRBJ1-3,NA,TRBV6-5,TGTGCCAGCAGCAACAGAAACACCATATATTTT,CASSNRNTIYF
few,TRBJ2-7,NA,TRBV10-3,TGTGCCATCGCCGCGAGAGGACTACCCTACGAGCAGTACTTC,CAIAARGLPYEQYF
NA,TRBJ1-6,NA,TRBV19,TGTGCCAGTAGTCCCCCCGGGGGTTCCAATTCACCCCTCCACTTT,CASSPPGGSNSPLHF
NA,TRBJ1-1,NA,TRBV10-3,TGTGCCATCAGCCTGGACAGAAACACTGAAGCTTTCTTT,CAISLDRNTEAFF
NA,TRBJ1-4,NA,TRBV12-3/TRBV12-4,TGTGCCAGCAGTTTTTGGGCGAATGAAAAACTGTTTTTT,CASSFWANEKLFF